This T cell receptor (beta chain) was sequenced during a study of blood T cells in healthy people across ages. Primers used in a second PCR of about 7 to 12 cycles were a sample-barcoded 5' primer and a J-beta primer mix. A minimum of 3 million CDR3-containing paired-end reads was obtained for each sample. TCRdb fed the 5' RACE reads into MiXCR, producing one record per CDR3 protein. The sample includes about 930,000 distinct CDR3 sequences, 25% to 30% of them seen just once. Germline V CDR1 and CDR2: SGDLS, YYNGEE. The CDR3 runs to 20 residues. Trimming at V came to 0 bases and at J to 1 base, leaving 10 bases not matched to a gene. This same sample was also taken into another study, of T cells of mothers and their children.

The chain carries TRBV9 and TRBJ2-3; TRBD2 agrees at 14 bases. The TCR sequence derives from a woman aged 40 to 50 in good health. Material: blood. The CDR3 protein is CASSVDDPGLAGVGTDTQYF. The CDR3 coding sequence is TGTGCCAGCAGCGTAGACGATCCGGGACTAGCGGGGGTGGGCACAGATACGCAGTATTTT.